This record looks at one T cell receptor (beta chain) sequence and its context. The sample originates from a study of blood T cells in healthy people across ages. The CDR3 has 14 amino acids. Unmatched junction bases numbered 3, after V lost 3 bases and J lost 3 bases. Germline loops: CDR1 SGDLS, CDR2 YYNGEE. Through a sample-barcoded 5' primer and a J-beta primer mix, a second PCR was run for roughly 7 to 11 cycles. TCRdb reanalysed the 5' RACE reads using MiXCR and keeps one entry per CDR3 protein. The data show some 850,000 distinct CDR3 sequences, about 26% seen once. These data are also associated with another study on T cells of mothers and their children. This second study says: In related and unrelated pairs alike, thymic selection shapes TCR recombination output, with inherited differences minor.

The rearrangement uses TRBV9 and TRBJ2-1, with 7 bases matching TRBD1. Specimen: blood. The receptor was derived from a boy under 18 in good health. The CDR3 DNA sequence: TGTGCCAGCAGCGAAGGGACAGTCTACAATGAGCAGTTCTTC. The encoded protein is CASSEGTVYNEQFF.